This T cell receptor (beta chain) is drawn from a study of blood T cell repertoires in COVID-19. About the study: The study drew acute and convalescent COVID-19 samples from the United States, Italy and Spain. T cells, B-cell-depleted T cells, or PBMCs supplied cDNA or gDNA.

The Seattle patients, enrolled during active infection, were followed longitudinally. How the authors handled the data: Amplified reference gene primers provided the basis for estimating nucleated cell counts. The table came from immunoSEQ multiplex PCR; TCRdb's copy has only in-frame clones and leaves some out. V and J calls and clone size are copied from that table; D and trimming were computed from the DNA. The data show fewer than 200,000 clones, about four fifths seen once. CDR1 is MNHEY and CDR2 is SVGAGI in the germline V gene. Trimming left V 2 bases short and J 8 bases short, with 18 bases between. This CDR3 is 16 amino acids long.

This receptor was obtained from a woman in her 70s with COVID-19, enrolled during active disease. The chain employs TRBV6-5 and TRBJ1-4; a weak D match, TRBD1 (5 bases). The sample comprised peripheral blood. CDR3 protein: CASSYGFRQGGEKLFF. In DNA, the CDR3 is TGTGCCAGCAGTTACGGGTTCCGGCAGGGAGGGGAAAAACTGTTTTTT.